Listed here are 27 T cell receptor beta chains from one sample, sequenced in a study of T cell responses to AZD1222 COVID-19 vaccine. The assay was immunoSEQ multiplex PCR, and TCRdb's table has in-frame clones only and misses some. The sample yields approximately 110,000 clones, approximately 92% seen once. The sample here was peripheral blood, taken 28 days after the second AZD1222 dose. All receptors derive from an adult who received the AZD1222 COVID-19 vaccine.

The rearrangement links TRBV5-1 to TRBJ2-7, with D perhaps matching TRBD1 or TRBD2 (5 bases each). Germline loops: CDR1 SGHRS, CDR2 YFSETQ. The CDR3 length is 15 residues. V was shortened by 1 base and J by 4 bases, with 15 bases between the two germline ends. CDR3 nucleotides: TGCGCCAGCAGCTTGAGTTCAGGGACCCCATACGAGCAGTACTTC. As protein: CASSLSSGTPYEQYF.

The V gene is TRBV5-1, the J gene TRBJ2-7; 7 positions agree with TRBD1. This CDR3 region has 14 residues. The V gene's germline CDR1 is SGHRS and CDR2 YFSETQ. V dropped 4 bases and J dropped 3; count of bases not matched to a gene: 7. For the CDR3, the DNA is TGCGCCAGCAGCCAGAAGGGACAGAACTACGAGCAGTACTTC. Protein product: CASSQKGQNYEQYF.

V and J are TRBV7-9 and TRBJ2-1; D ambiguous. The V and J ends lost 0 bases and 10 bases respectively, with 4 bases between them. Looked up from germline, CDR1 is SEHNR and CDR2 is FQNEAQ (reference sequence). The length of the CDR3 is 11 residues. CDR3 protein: CASSLAEEQFF. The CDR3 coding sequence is TGTGCCAGCAGCTTAGCGGAGGAGCAGTTCTTC.

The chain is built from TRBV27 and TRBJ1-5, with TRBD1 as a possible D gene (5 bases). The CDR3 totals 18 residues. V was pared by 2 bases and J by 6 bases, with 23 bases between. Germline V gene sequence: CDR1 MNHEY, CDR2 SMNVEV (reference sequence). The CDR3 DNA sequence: TGTGCCAGCAGTTTAGGGCGGGACGAATCTCAACGGACTCAGCCCCAGCATTTT. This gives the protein CASSLGRDESQRTQPQHF.

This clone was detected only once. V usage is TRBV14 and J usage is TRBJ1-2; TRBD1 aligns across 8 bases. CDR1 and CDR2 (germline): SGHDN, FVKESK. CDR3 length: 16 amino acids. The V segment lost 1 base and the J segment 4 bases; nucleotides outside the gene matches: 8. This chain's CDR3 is CASSQGTGTLGYGYTF. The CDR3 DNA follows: TGTGCCAGCAGCCAAGGGACAGGGACTTTGGGCTATGGCTACACCTTC.

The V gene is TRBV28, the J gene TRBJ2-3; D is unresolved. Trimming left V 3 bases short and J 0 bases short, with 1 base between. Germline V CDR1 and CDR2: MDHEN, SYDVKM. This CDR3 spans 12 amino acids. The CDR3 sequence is CASSFSTDTQYF. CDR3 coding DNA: TGTGCCAGCAGTTTTAGCACAGATACGCAGTATTTT.

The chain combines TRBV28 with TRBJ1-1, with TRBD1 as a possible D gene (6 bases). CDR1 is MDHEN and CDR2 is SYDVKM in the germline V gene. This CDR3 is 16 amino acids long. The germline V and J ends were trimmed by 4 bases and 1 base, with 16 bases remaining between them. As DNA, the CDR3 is TGTGCCAGCAGTTCTCCCCAGGTGACAGGGAACACTGAAGCTTTCTTT. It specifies CASSSPQVTGNTEAFF.

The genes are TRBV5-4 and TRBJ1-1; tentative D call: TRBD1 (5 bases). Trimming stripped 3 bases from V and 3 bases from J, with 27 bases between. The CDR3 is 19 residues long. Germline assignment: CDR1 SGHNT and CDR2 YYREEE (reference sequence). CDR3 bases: TGTGCCAGCAGCTCTCTTCTTTGGTTCGGGGGAGGGAGGCACACTGAAGCTTTCTTT. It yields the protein CASSSLLWFGGGRHTEAFF.

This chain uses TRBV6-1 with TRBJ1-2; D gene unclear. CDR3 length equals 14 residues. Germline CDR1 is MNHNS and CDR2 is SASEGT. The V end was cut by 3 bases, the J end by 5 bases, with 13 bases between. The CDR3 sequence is CASSDKGTGYGYTF. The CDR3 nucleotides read TGTGCCAGCAGTGATAAAGGCACGGGGTATGGCTACACCTTC.

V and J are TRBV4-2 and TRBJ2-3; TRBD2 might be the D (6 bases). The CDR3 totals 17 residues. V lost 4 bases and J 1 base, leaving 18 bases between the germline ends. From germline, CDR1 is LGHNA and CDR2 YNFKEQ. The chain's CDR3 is CASSPGRGAGGTDTQYF. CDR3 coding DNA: TGTGCCAGCAGCCCCGGAAGAGGAGCGGGTGGCACAGATACGCAGTATTTT.

The CDR3 is CASSQDFRAGANVLTF. The CDR3 coding sequence is TGCGCCAGCAGCCAAGATTTCAGGGCTGGGGCCAACGTCCTGACTTTC. V is TRBV4-1 and J is TRBJ2-6; weak D call: TRBD1 (5 bases). The ends were cut back, 0 bases at V and 2 bases at J, with 8 bases in the middle. This CDR3 is 16 amino acids long. The germline V gene encodes CDR1 MGHRA and CDR2 YSYEKL.

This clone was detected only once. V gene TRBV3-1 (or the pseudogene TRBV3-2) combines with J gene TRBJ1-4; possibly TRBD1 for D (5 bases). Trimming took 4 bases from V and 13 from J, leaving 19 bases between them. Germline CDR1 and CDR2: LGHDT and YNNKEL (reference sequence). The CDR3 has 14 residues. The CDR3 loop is CASSPRDAFGGLFF. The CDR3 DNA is TGTGCCAGCAGCCCCCGGGACGCCTTCGGCGGACTGTTTTTT.

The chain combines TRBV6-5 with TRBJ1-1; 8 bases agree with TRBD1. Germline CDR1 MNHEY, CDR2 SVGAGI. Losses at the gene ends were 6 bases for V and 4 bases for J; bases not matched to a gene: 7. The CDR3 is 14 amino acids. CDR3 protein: CASRTGVDGTEAFF. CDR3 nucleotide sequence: TGTGCCAGCAGGACAGGGGTTGATGGCACTGAAGCTTTCTTT.

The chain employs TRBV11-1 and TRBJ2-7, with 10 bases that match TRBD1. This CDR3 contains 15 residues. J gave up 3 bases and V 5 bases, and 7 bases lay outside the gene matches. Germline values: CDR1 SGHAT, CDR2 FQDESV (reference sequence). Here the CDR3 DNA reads TGTGCCAGCAGCCGTCGGGGACAGGGGATCTACGAGCAGTACTTC. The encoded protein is CASSRRGQGIYEQYF.

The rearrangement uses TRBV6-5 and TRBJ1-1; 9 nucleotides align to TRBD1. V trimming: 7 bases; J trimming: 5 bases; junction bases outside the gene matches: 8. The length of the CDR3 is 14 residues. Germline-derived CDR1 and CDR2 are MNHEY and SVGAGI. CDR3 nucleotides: TGTGCCAGCAACATCTACAGGGGGCGAACTGAAGCTTTCTTT. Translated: CASNIYRGRTEAFF.

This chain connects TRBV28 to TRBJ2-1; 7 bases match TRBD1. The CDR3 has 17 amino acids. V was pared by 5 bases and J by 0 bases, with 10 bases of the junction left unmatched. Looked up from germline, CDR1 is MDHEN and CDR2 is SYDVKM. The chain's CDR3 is CASSRLSWDSSYNEQFF. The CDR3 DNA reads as TGTGCCAGCAGTCGCTTGTCCTGGGACAGCTCCTACAATGAGCAGTTCTTC.

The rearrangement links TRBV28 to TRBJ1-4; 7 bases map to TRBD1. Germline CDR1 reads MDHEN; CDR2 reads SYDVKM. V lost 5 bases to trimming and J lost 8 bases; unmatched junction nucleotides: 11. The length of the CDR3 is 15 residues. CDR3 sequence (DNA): TGTGCCAGCAGTCCTACAGGGGAAGTAGGGGAAAAACTGTTTTTT. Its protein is CASSPTGEVGEKLFF.

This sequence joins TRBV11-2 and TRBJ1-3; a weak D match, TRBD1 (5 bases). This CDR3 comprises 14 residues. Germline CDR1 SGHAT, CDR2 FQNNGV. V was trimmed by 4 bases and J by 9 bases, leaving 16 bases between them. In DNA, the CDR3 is TGTGCCAGCAGCTACCGGGACTCAATGGGCACCATATATTTT. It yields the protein CASSYRDSMGTIYF. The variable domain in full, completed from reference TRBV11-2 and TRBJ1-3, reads EAGVAQSPRYKIIEKRQSVAFWCNPISGHATLYWYQQILGQGPKLLIQFQNNGVVDDSQLPKDRFSAERLKGVDSTLKIQPAKLEDSAVYLCASSYRDSMGTIYFGEGSWLTVV.

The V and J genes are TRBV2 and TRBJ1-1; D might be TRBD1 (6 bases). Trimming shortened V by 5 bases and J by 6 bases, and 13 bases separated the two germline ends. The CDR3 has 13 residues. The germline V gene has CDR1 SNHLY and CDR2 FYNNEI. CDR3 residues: CASSSQGEAEAFF. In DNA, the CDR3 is TGTGCCAGCAGTTCACAGGGTGAGGCTGAAGCTTTCTTT.

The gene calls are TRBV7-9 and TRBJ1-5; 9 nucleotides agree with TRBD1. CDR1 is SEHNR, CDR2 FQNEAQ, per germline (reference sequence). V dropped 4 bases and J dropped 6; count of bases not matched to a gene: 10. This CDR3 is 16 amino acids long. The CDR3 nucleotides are TGTGCCAGCAGCTACGGGACAGGGCCCACAGGTCAGCCCCAGCATTTT. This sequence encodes CASSYGTGPTGQPQHF.

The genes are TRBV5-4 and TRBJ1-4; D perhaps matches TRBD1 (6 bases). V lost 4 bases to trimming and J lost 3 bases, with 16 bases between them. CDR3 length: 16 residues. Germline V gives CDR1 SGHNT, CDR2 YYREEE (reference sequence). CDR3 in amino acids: CASSGTGSPPNEKLFF. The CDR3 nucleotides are TGTGCCAGCAGCGGAACAGGGTCTCCACCTAATGAAAAACTGTTTTTT.

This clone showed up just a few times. The DNA for the CDR3 is TGTGCCAGTACGAATACAGGGGCTGGAAACACCATATATTTT. Translated: CASTNTGAGNTIYF. The rearrangement joins TRBV6-5 to TRBJ1-3; 7 bases map to TRBD1. CDR1 and CDR2 from the germline V gene are MNHEY and SVGAGI. V shed 9 bases and J 2 bases; nucleotides not matched to a gene: 7. The CDR3 length is 14 residues.

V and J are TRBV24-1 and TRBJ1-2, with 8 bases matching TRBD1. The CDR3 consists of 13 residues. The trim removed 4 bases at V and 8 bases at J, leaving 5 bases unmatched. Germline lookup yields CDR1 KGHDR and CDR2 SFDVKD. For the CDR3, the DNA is TGTGCCACCAGTGACAGACAGGGGAGGGGCTACACCTTC. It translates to CATSDRQGRGYTF.

CDR3 protein: CASTTYGRGQRLNTEAFF. DNA of the CDR3: TGTGCCAGCACTACCTATGGCCGGGGACAGAGATTGAACACTGAAGCTTTCTTT. The J gene is TRBJ1-1, the V gene TRBV27; 7 positions match TRBD1. The trim removed 7 bases at V and 0 bases at J, leaving 17 bases unmatched. The CDR3 is 18 amino acids. Germline CDR1 MNHEY, CDR2 SMNVEV (reference sequence).

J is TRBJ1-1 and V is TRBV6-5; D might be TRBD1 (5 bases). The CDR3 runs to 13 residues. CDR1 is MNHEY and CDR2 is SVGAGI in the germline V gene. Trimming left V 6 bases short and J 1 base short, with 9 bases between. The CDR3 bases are TGTGCCAGCAGCTTGACAGAGAACACTGAAGCTTTCTTT. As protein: CASSLTENTEAFF.

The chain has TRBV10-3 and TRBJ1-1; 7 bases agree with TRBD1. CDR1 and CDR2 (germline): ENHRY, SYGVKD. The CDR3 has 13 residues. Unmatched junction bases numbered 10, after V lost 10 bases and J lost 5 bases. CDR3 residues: CATGQAVGTEAFF. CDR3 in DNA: TGTGCCACCGGACAGGCCGTAGGGACTGAAGCTTTCTTT.

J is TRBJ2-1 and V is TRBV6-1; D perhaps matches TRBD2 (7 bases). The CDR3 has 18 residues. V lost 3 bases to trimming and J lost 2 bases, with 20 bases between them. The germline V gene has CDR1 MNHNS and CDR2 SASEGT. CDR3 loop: CASSDRGGGAYTYNEQFF. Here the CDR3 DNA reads TGTGCCAGCAGTGATAGGGGCGGGGGCGCTTATACCTACAATGAGCAGTTCTTC.